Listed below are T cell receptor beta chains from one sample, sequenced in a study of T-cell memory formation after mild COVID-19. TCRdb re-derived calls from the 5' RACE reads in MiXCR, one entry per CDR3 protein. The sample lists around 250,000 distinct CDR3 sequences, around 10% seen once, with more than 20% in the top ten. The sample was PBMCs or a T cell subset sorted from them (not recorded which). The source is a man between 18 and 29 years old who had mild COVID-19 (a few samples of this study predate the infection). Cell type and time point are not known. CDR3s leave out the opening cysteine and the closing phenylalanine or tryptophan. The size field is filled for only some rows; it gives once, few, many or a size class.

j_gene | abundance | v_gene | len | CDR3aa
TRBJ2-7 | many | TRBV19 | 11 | ASSIRLRDEQY
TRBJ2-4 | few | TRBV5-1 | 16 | ASSHGATSGSHLDIQY
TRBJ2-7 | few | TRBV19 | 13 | ASSVNRGLAYEQY
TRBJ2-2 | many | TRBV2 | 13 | ASVTGALNTGELF
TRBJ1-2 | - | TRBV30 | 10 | AWRGAPVGYT
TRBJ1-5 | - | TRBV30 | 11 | AWSVGPNQPQH
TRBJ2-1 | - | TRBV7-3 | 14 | ASSLGSASAYNEQF
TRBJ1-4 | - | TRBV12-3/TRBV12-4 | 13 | ASGGGMSTNEKLF
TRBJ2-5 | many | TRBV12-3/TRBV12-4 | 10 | ASSGTWETQY
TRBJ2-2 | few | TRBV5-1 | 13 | ASSRGRVIAGELF
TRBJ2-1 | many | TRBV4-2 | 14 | ASSLRAGGSGDEQF
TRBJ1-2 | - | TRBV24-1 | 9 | ATSDVYGYT
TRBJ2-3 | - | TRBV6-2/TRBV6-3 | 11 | ATSGIGTDTQY
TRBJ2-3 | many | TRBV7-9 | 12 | ASSLNQVTDTQY
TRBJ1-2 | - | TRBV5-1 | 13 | ASSLSAGANYGYT
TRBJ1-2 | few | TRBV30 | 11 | AWSLDTLYGYT
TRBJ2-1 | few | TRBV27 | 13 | ASSALAGGGNEQF
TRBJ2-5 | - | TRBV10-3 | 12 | ATRPSGSQETQY
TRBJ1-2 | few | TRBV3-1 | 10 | ASSHESYGYT
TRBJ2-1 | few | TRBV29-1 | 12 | SVEVGTFYNEQF
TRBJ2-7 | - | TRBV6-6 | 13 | ASSSSSTGNYEQY